The 15 T cell receptor beta chains below all came from one sample that was sequenced in a study of beta chain features in type 1 diabetes. Sequencing targeted expressed TCRB transcripts, as all isolated RNA had been reverse transcribed. Some clones are missing from TCRdb's copy, which holds only in-frame ones; the method was immunoSEQ multiplex PCR. The profile shows around 350,000 clones, approximately 12% of them singletons. The sequenced material came from naive CD4+ T cells from blood. The source is a man in his late teens or twenties in good health.

The chain joins TRBV15 to TRBJ2-5, with 11 bases fitting TRBD1. Germline V lookup: CDR1 LNHNV, CDR2 YYDKDF (reference sequence). The CDR3 length is 16 residues. V shed 6 bases, J shed 5 bases, and the junction held 11 bases outside the gene matches. The CDR3 region is CATSGGQGAFVETQYF. For the CDR3, the DNA is TGTGCCACCAGTGGCGGACAGGGGGCATTTGTGGAGACCCAGTACTTC. The variable domain in full, completed from reference TRBV15 and TRBJ2-5, reads DAMVIQNPRYQVTQFGKPVTLSCSQTLNHNVMYWYQQKSSQAPKLLFHYYDKDFNNEADTPDNFQSRRPNTSFCFLDIRSPGLGDTAMYLCATSGGQGAFVETQYFGPGTRLLVL.

This clone came up a few times. The chain has TRBV6-5 and TRBJ2-5; perhaps TRBD2 as D (6 bases). The germline gives CDR1 MNHEY, CDR2 SVGAGI. This CDR3 has 13 residues. The germline V and J ends were trimmed by 2 bases and 7 bases, with 11 bases remaining between them. This CDR3 reads CASSYGDSRTQYF. CDR3 DNA: TGTGCCAGCAGTTACGGGGACTCCCGGACCCAGTACTTC.

The chain joins TRBV4-1 to TRBJ1-5, with D possibly being TRBD1 (5 bases). CDR1 is MGHRA and CDR2 is YSYEKL in the germline V gene. There are 15 residues in the CDR3. V dropped 1 base and J dropped 4 bases, with 11 bases sitting between them. As DNA, the CDR3 is TGCGCCAGCAGCCAAGGCCCGGGGGGAAATCAGCCCCAGCATTTT. Its translation is CASSQGPGGNQPQHF.

This clone was counted only a few times. The chain combines TRBV6-6 with TRBJ2-1, with D possibly being TRBD2 (8 bases). Germline CDR1 reads MNHNY; CDR2 reads SVGAGI (reference sequence). V was cut by 7 bases and J by 1 base, with 17 bases left in between. The CDR3 contains 16 residues. The CDR3 DNA is TGTGCCAGCACCCCCCGGGGGGGACAGTCCTACAATGAGCAGTTCTTC. Translating gives CASTPRGGQSYNEQFF.

The V gene is TRBV2, the J gene TRBJ2-1; D might be TRBD1 (6 bases). This CDR3 contains 15 residues. CDR1 SNHLY and CDR2 FYNNEI come from the germline V gene. V lost 7 bases to trimming and J lost 0 bases, with 13 bases between them. CDR3 nucleotides: TGTGCCAGCAATTCTCAGGGGAACTCCTACAATGAGCAGTTCTTC. Translated: CASNSQGNSYNEQFF.

This clone has only a few counts. The chain recombines TRBV19 with TRBJ2-7, with 11 nucleotides matching TRBD1. The V and J ends lost 5 bases and 5 bases, in that order; junction bases with no gene match: 5. The CDR3 extends over 14 amino acids. Germline CDR1 LNHDA, CDR2 SQIVND (reference sequence). In DNA form, the CDR3 reads TGTGCCAGTAGTCCTCGGACAGGGGGCGACGAGCAGTACTTC. The encoded protein is CASSPRTGGDEQYF.

The chain uses TRBV19 and TRBJ1-5, with D maybe TRBD1 (5 bases). The germline V gene encodes CDR1 LNHDA and CDR2 SQIVND (reference sequence). This CDR3 region has 16 residues. Trimming took 5 bases from V and 0 from J, leaving 14 bases between them. This CDR3 reads CASSARGPTSNQPQHF. CDR3 DNA sequence: TGTGCCAGTAGTGCGCGGGGACCGACTAGCAATCAGCCCCAGCATTTT.

The chain carries TRBV6-6 and TRBJ2-1, with D uncertain. V was pared by 2 bases and J by 10 bases, with 9 bases between. CDR3 length: 12 amino acids. Germline lookup yields CDR1 MNHNY and CDR2 SVGAGI (reference sequence). The chain's CDR3 is CASSYRAREQFF. DNA of the CDR3: TGTGCCAGCAGTTACCGCGCGCGGGAGCAGTTCTTC.

The genes are TRBV4-1 and TRBJ2-1; 10 nucleotides agree with TRBD2. The CDR3 has 15 residues. CDR1 and CDR2 from the germline V gene are MGHRA and YSYEKL. With V trimmed by 2 bases and J by 11 bases, 9 bases remained unmatched. The CDR3 loop reads CASSQQTSGSFKQFF. The CDR3 bases are TGCGCCAGCAGCCAACAGACTAGCGGGTCGTTTAAGCAGTTCTTC.

V usage is TRBV7-2 and J usage is TRBJ2-5, with a tentative D call TRBD1 (6 bases). Germline V gene data show CDR1 as SGHTA and CDR2 as FQGNSA. The CDR3 spans 15 residues. Trimming took off 4 bases at V and 5 bases at J, with 17 bases between the two ends. The CDR3 loop reads CASSSGSGVWETQYF. The CDR3 region has the DNA TGTGCCAGCAGCTCCGGTTCAGGGGTCTGGGAGACCCAGTACTTC.

This clone was seen a handful of times. The CDR3 reads CASSQTGETQYF. CDR3 coding DNA: TGTGCCAGCAGCCAGACCGGGGAGACCCAGTACTTC. The chain carries TRBV5-6 and TRBJ2-5; D uncertain. Trimming left V 4 bases short and J 5 bases short, with 9 bases between. From germline, CDR1 is SGHDT and CDR2 YYEEEE. The CDR3 extends over 12 amino acids.

The sample holds a few counts of this clone. The V gene is TRBV5-1, the J gene TRBJ2-5; 8 bases line up with TRBD1. The CDR3 is 14 amino acids. Looked up from germline, CDR1 is SGHRS and CDR2 is YFSETQ. The V and J ends lost 5 bases and 2 bases, in that order; junction bases with no gene match: 5. The DNA of the CDR3 is TGCGCCAGCAGATGGGGACAGGCTCAAGAGACCCAGTACTTC. Protein sequence: CASRWGQAQETQYF.

The V and J genes are TRBV9 and TRBJ2-3, with 9 nucleotides matching TRBD2. The CDR3 is made up of 16 amino acids. J was trimmed by 1 base and V by 4 bases; bases with no gene match: 7. Germline-derived CDR1 and CDR2 are SGDLS and YYNGEE. The CDR3 sequence: CASSPLAGGGTDTQYF. The CDR3 DNA follows: TGTGCCAGCAGCCCCCTGGCGGGGGGGGGCACAGATACGCAGTATTTT.

The chain uses TRBV28 and TRBJ1-1; TRBD1 might be the D (5 bases). From germline, CDR1 is MDHEN and CDR2 SYDVKM. The CDR3 is 13 residues long. V was shortened by 8 bases and J by 5 bases, with 15 bases between the two germline ends. CDR3 bases: TGTGCCAGCGGACCAGGGCCAAGGACTGAAGCTTTCTTT. Translation: CASGPGPRTEAFF. Drawing the rest from reference TRBV28 and TRBJ1-1, the complete variable domain is DVKVTQSSRYLVKRTGEKVFLECVQDMDHENMFWYRQDPGLGLRLIYFSYDVKMKEKGDIPEGYSVSREKKERFSLILESASTNQTSMYLCASGPGPRTEAFFGQGTRLTVV.

The table lists this clone with a few counts. The V and J genes are TRBV30 and TRBJ2-3, with 7 bases lining up with TRBD2. Germline V gene data show CDR1 as GTSNPN and CDR2 as SVGIG (reference sequence). The CDR3 sequence is 13 residues long. Germline trimming cut 7 bases from V and 6 bases from J; bases unmatched to any gene: 10. In DNA form, the CDR3 reads TGTGCCTTAAGTAGCGGGCGTCCCGATACGCAGTATTTT. As protein: CALSSGRPDTQYF.